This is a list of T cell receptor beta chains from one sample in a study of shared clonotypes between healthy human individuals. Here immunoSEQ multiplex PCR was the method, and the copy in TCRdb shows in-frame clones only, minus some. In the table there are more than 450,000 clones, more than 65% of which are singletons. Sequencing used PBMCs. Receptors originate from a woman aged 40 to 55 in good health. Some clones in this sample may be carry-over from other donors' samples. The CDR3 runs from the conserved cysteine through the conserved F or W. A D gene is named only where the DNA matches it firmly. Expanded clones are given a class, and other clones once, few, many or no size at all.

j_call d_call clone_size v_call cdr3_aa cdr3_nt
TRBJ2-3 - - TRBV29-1 CSVVPEGDTQYF TGCAGCGTTGTTCCCGAGGGAGATACGCAGTATTTT
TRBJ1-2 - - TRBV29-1 CSSRAGGGYTF TGCAGCTCCCGGGCCGGCGGGGGCTACACCTTC
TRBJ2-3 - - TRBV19 CASSQPPGNNTQYF TGTGCCAGTAGTCAGCCTCCGGGAAACAATACGCAGTATTTT
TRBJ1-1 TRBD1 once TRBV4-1 CASTTGGTTEAFF TGCGCCAGTACTACAGGGGGCACCACTGAAGCTTTCTTT
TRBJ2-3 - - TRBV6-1 CASSVTYTDTQYF TGTGCCAGTAGTGTGACCTACACAGATACGCAGTATTTT
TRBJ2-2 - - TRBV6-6 CASSDREDTGELFF TGTGCCAGCAGTGACAGGGAGGACACCGGGGAGCTGTTTTTT
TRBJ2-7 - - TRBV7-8 CASSLAQGGTYEQYF TGTGCCAGCAGCTTAGCGCAGGGAGGCACCTACGAGCAGTACTTC
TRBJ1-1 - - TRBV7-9 CASSLLGATEAFF TGTGCCAGCAGCTTATTAGGGGCTACTGAAGCTTTCTTT
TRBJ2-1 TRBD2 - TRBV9 CASSLGLAPGEQFF TGTGCCAGCAGCTTGGGACTAGCTCCGGGTGAGCAGTTCTTC
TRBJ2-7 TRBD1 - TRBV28 CASRPGQGWYEQYF TGTGCCAGCAGACCGGGACAGGGGTGGTACGAGCAGTACTTC
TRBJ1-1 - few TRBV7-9 CASSSGGSEAFF TGTGCCAGCAGCAGCGGAGGGTCCGAAGCTTTCTTT
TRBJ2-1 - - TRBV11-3 CASSPSTYYSSYNEQFF TGTGCCAGCAGCCCCTCGACCTACTACAGCTCCTACAATGAGCAGTTCTTC
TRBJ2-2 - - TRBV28 CASTYAGTGELFF TGTGCCAGCACTTATGCCGGGACCGGGGAGCTGTTTTTT
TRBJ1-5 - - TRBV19 CASSPTRGGHQPQHF TGTGCCAGTAGCCCGACGCGGGGGGGGCATCAGCCCCAGCATTTT
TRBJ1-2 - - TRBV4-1 CASSQWGGIDLGGYTF TGCGCCAGCAGCCAATGGGGGGGGATTGACCTCGGTGGCTACACCTTC
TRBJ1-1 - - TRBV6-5 CASSHGAKAFF TGTGCCAGCAGCCACGGCGCAAAAGCTTTCTTT
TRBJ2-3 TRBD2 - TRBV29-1 CSVVAGQIVDTQYF TGCAGCGTTGTAGCGGGACAAATCGTGGATACGCAGTATTTT
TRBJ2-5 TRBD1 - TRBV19 CASRDREAPQETQYF TGTGCCAGTAGGGACAGGGAGGCGCCACAAGAGACCCAGTACTTC
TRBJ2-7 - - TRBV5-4 CASSLSSGRPLKEQYF TGTGCCAGCAGCTTATCGTCTGGTAGGCCACTCAAGGAGCAGTACTTC
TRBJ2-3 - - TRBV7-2 CASSIRVGTDTQYF TGTGCCAGCAGCATCAGAGTTGGCACAGATACGCAGTATTTT